These T cell receptor beta chains were read from a single sample in a study of cytomegalovirus exposure and HLA in healthy donors. Measured with immunoSEQ multiplex PCR; TCRdb has only the in-frame clones, and not every one. The table lists some 170,000 clones, about 90% of them singletons. The specimen was PBMCs. The receptors derive from a young woman in good health and CMV-seropositive. CDR3s include the opening cysteine and the closing phenylalanine or tryptophan. D genes are given only for firm matches. Clone size is shown for a subset of rows, as once, few, many or a class of expanded clone.

J gene: TRBJ1-4; V gene: TRBV7-9; clone size: .; D gene: .; CDR3 protein: CASWAVTNEKLFF; CDR3 DNA: TGTGCCAGCTGGGCAGTAACTAATGAAAAACTGTTTTTT
J gene: TRBJ2-7; V gene: TRBV18; clone size: .; D gene: .; CDR3 protein: CASSRQGGGSYEQYF; CDR3 DNA: TGTGCCAGCTCCCGGCAAGGAGGGGGCAGCTACGAGCAGTACTTC
J gene: TRBJ1-1; V gene: TRBV5-4; clone size: .; D gene: TRBD1; CDR3 protein: CASSPGRGLNTEAFF; CDR3 DNA: TGTGCCAGCAGCCCCGGCAGGGGGCTGAACACTGAAGCTTTCTTT
J gene: TRBJ2-7; V gene: TRBV9; clone size: once; D gene: .; CDR3 protein: CASSPHRVQDEQYF; CDR3 DNA: TGTGCCAGCAGCCCACACAGGGTTCAGGACGAGCAGTACTTC
J gene: TRBJ2-7; V gene: TRBV7-2; clone size: .; D gene: TRBD2; CDR3 protein: CASSFTSGSSYEQYF; CDR3 DNA: TGTGCCAGCAGCTTCACTAGCGGGAGTTCCTACGAGCAGTACTTC
J gene: TRBJ1-2; V gene: TRBV4-3; clone size: .; D gene: .; CDR3 protein: CASSQGSQTGYTF; CDR3 DNA: TGCGCCAGCAGCCAAGGGTCACAGACTGGCTACACCTTC
J gene: TRBJ2-7; V gene: TRBV18; clone size: .; D gene: .; CDR3 protein: CASSPGGGNYEQYF; CDR3 DNA: TGTGCCAGCTCACCAGGGGGCGGTAACTACGAGCAGTACTTC
J gene: TRBJ2-7; V gene: TRBV5-8; clone size: .; D gene: TRBD2; CDR3 protein: CASSLGTSGLSSYEQYF; CDR3 DNA: TGTGCCAGCAGCTTGGGGACTAGCGGGTTATCCTCCTACGAGCAGTACTTC
J gene: TRBJ2-7; V gene: TRBV4-1; clone size: .; D gene: .; CDR3 protein: CASSQYREGEQYF; CDR3 DNA: TGCGCCAGCAGCCAGTACAGGGAGGGCGAGCAGTACTTC
J gene: TRBJ2-5; V gene: TRBV6-6; clone size: once; D gene: .; CDR3 protein: CASSFEALIQETQYF; CDR3 DNA: TGTGCCAGCAGTTTCGAGGCCCTAATACAAGAGACCCAGTACTTC
J gene: TRBJ2-5; V gene: TRBV7-6; clone size: .; D gene: .; CDR3 protein: CASSSSGTSETQYF; CDR3 DNA: TGTGCCAGCAGCTCCTCAGGGACTTCAGAGACCCAGTACTTC
J gene: TRBJ2-7; V gene: TRBV14; clone size: few; D gene: TRBD2; CDR3 protein: CASSQGTSGSYEQYF; CDR3 DNA: TGTGCCAGCAGCCAAGGGACTAGCGGGAGCTACGAGCAGTACTTC
J gene: TRBJ1-2; V gene: TRBV28; clone size: few; D gene: .; CDR3 protein: CASSSPQGSGYGYTF; CDR3 DNA: TGTGCCAGCAGTTCCCCTCAGGGGTCCGGTTATGGCTACACCTTC
J gene: TRBJ2-7; V gene: TRBV28; clone size: once; D gene: .; CDR3 protein: CASSRGTRPHEQYF; CDR3 DNA: TGTGCCAGCAGTCGCGGGACCCGGCCCCACGAGCAGTACTTC
J gene: TRBJ2-7; V gene: TRBV30; clone size: .; D gene: TRBD1; CDR3 protein: CAWSVDRDYEQYF; CDR3 DNA: TGTGCCTGGAGTGTGGACAGGGACTACGAGCAGTACTTC
J gene: TRBJ2-1; V gene: TRBV5-1; clone size: .; D gene: TRBD1; CDR3 protein: CASSLGQGFSNEQFF; CDR3 DNA: TGCGCCAGCAGCTTAGGACAGGGGTTTAGCAATGAGCAGTTCTTC
J gene: TRBJ2-7; V gene: TRBV7-2; clone size: .; D gene: .; CDR3 protein: CASSLEYRGSYEQYF; CDR3 DNA: TGTGCCAGCAGCTTAGAGTACCGCGGATCCTACGAGCAGTACTTC
J gene: TRBJ2-7; V gene: TRBV11-2; clone size: .; D gene: .; CDR3 protein: CASSLMYRGKYEQYF; CDR3 DNA: TGTGCCAGCAGCTTAATGTACCGGGGGAAGTACGAGCAGTACTTC
J gene: TRBJ2-1; V gene: TRBV2; clone size: .; D gene: TRBD2; CDR3 protein: CASRGTSGSNEQFF; CDR3 DNA: TGTGCCAGCAGGGGGACTAGCGGGAGTAATGAGCAGTTCTTC
J gene: TRBJ2-7; V gene: TRBV4-1; clone size: .; D gene: .; CDR3 protein: CASSQVGSSYEQYF; CDR3 DNA: TGCGCCAGCAGCCAAGTCGGGAGCTCCTACGAGCAGTACTTC
J gene: TRBJ2-1; V gene: TRBV7-9; clone size: .; D gene: TRBD1; CDR3 protein: CASSPRTGGSNEQFF; CDR3 DNA: TGTGCCAGCAGCCCTCGGACAGGGGGCTCCAATGAGCAGTTCTTC
J gene: TRBJ2-2; V gene: TRBV27; clone size: .; D gene: .; CDR3 protein: CASSLSLMNTGELFF; CDR3 DNA: TGTGCCAGCAGTTTATCGTTAATGAACACCGGGGAGCTGTTTTTT
J gene: TRBJ2-7; V gene: TRBV28; clone size: .; D gene: TRBD1; CDR3 protein: CASSYRDSINEQYF; CDR3 DNA: TGTGCCAGCAGCTACCGGGACAGTATCAACGAGCAGTACTTC
J gene: TRBJ1-3; V gene: TRBV19; clone size: .; D gene: .; CDR3 protein: CASRSGRYSGNTIYF; CDR3 DNA: TGTGCCAGTAGAAGCGGACGGTACTCTGGAAACACCATATATTTT
J gene: TRBJ2-6; V gene: TRBV2; clone size: .; D gene: TRBD2; CDR3 protein: CASSRTSGRGTGANVLTF; CDR3 DNA: TGTGCCAGCAGTCGGACTAGCGGGAGGGGAACTGGGGCCAACGTCCTGACTTTC
J gene: TRBJ2-5; V gene: TRBV7-2; clone size: .; D gene: TRBD2; CDR3 protein: CASSLGAGGRVETQYF; CDR3 DNA: TGTGCCAGCAGCTTAGGCGCTGGCGGGAGAGTTGAGACCCAGTACTTC
J gene: TRBJ2-7; V gene: TRBV5-1; clone size: once; D gene: TRBD2; CDR3 protein: CASSVSTSGLSSYEQYF; CDR3 DNA: TGCGCCAGCAGCGTATCGACTAGCGGGTTGAGCTCCTACGAGCAGTACTTC
J gene: TRBJ1-2; V gene: TRBV16; clone size: .; D gene: .; CDR3 protein: CASSQPQGYGYTF; CDR3 DNA: TGTGCCAGCAGCCAACCTCAGGGCTATGGCTACACCTTC
J gene: TRBJ2-7; V gene: TRBV5-4; clone size: .; D gene: TRBD2; CDR3 protein: CASSLRASGRIDEQYF; CDR3 DNA: TGTGCCAGCAGCTTAAGGGCTAGCGGGAGGATCGACGAGCAGTACTTC
J gene: TRBJ2-7; V gene: TRBV2; clone size: .; D gene: .; CDR3 protein: CASTPGISYEQYF; CDR3 DNA: TGTGCCAGCACCCCGGGGATCTCCTACGAGCAGTACTTC
J gene: TRBJ2-5; V gene: TRBV5-1; clone size: .; D gene: TRBD2; CDR3 protein: CASSLVGGSGETQYF; CDR3 DNA: TGCGCCAGCAGCTTGGTCGGCGGGAGCGGTGAGACCCAGTACTTC
J gene: TRBJ1-5; V gene: TRBV21-1; clone size: few; D gene: .; CDR3 protein: CASKAGEGNQPQHF; CDR3 DNA: TGTGCCAGCAAAGCCGGGGAAGGCAATCAGCCCCAGCATTTT
J gene: TRBJ1-5; V gene: TRBV28; clone size: .; D gene: .; CDR3 protein: CASSLDSYQPQHF; CDR3 DNA: TGTGCCAGCAGCTTGGACAGCTATCAGCCCCAGCATTTT
J gene: TRBJ1-5; V gene: TRBV5-1; clone size: .; D gene: TRBD1; CDR3 protein: CASSARGDNQPQHF; CDR3 DNA: TGCGCCAGCAGTGCCAGGGGGGACAATCAGCCCCAGCATTTT
J gene: TRBJ2-7; V gene: TRBV10-3; clone size: .; D gene: TRBD2; CDR3 protein: CAISEQGLAGAYEQYF; CDR3 DNA: TGTGCCATCAGTGAACAAGGACTAGCGGGTGCTTACGAGCAGTACTTC
J gene: TRBJ2-7; V gene: TRBV7-2; clone size: .; D gene: .; CDR3 protein: CASSLENRVSNEQYF; CDR3 DNA: TGTGCCAGCAGCTTAGAGAACAGGGTATCCAACGAGCAGTACTTC
J gene: TRBJ2-1; V gene: TRBV20-1; clone size: .; D gene: .; CDR3 protein: CSARRRNEQFF; CDR3 DNA: TGCAGTGCTAGACGCCGGAATGAGCAGTTCTTC
J gene: TRBJ2-3; V gene: TRBV27; clone size: once; D gene: TRBD1; CDR3 protein: CASSFLRTGGFADTQYF; CDR3 DNA: TGTGCCAGCAGTTTTCTGAGGACAGGGGGGTTCGCAGATACGCAGTATTTT
J gene: TRBJ1-3; V gene: TRBV7-3; clone size: once; D gene: .; CDR3 protein: CASSPGTPSGNTIYF; CDR3 DNA: TGTGCCAGCAGTCCCGGGACACCCTCTGGAAACACCATATATTTT
J gene: TRBJ2-6; V gene: TRBV19; clone size: .; D gene: TRBD1; CDR3 protein: CASSMVGQGAQGANVLTF; CDR3 DNA: TGTGCCAGTAGTATGGTGGGACAGGGGGCGCAGGGGGCCAACGTCCTGACTTTC
J gene: TRBJ1-5; V gene: TRBV9; clone size: .; D gene: .; CDR3 protein: CASTEDRSNQPQHF; CDR3 DNA: TGTGCCAGCACCGAGGACAGAAGCAATCAGCCCCAGCATTTT
J gene: TRBJ2-7; V gene: TRBV7-2; clone size: .; D gene: .; CDR3 protein: CASSLRGISYEQYF; CDR3 DNA: TGTGCCAGCAGCTTAAGAGGGATCTCCTACGAGCAGTACTTC
J gene: TRBJ1-5; V gene: TRBV25-1; clone size: .; D gene: .; CDR3 protein: CASSDPGWYQPQHF; CDR3 DNA: TGTGCCAGCAGTGACCCCGGTTGGTATCAGCCCCAGCATTTT
J gene: TRBJ1-1; V gene: TRBV7-9; clone size: .; D gene: .; CDR3 protein: CASSLISTEAFF; CDR3 DNA: TGTGCCAGCAGCTTAATTTCTACTGAAGCTTTCTTT
J gene: TRBJ2-1; V gene: TRBV2; clone size: .; D gene: TRBD2; CDR3 protein: CASSVLGLAGDGQQFF; CDR3 DNA: TGTGCCAGCAGTGTGCTGGGACTAGCGGGAGACGGCCAACAGTTCTTC
J gene: TRBJ2-1; V gene: TRBV28; clone size: .; D gene: TRBD1; CDR3 protein: CASGGQDRNYNEQFF; CDR3 DNA: TGTGCCAGCGGGGGACAGGACAGAAACTACAATGAGCAGTTCTTC
J gene: TRBJ2-3; V gene: TRBV5-1; clone size: .; D gene: .; CDR3 protein: CASTQGGGRTDTQYF; CDR3 DNA: TGCGCCAGCACCCAGGGGGGTGGCAGGACAGATACGCAGTATTTT
J gene: TRBJ2-1; V gene: TRBV7-3; clone size: .; D gene: TRBD2; CDR3 protein: CASSPSLLAGAYNEQFF; CDR3 DNA: TGTGCCAGCAGCCCCTCCTTACTAGCGGGAGCCTACAATGAGCAGTTCTTC
J gene: TRBJ2-2; V gene: TRBV7-6; clone size: .; D gene: TRBD1; CDR3 protein: CASSLETGTNTGELFF; CDR3 DNA: TGTGCCAGCAGCTTAGAGACAGGGACGAACACCGGGGAGCTGTTTTTT
J gene: TRBJ2-5; V gene: TRBV13; clone size: .; D gene: .; CDR3 protein: CASSLEQQETQYF; CDR3 DNA: TGTGCCAGCAGCTTAGAACAGCAAGAGACCCAGTACTTC
J gene: TRBJ1-5; V gene: TRBV5-6; clone size: few; D gene: TRBD1; CDR3 protein: CASSRTGTSNQPQHF; CDR3 DNA: TGTGCCAGCAGCCGGACAGGGACCAGCAATCAGCCCCAGCATTTT
J gene: TRBJ1-5; V gene: TRBV6-6; clone size: .; D gene: TRBD1; CDR3 protein: CASRYQGTGGNQPQHF; CDR3 DNA: TGTGCCAGCAGATATCAAGGGACAGGGGGAAATCAGCCCCAGCATTTT
J gene: TRBJ2-4; V gene: TRBV18; clone size: once; D gene: TRBD1; CDR3 protein: CASSPQPPTGVIKNIQYF; CDR3 DNA: TGTGCCAGCTCACCGCAACCCCCGACAGGGGTAATCAAAAACATTCAGTACTTC
J gene: TRBJ2-1; V gene: TRBV10-2; clone size: .; D gene: .; CDR3 protein: CASTRADASYNEQFF; CDR3 DNA: TGCGCCAGCACCAGGGCCGACGCCTCCTACAATGAGCAGTTCTTC
J gene: TRBJ2-3; V gene: TRBV25-1; clone size: .; D gene: .; CDR3 protein: CASSENTPQVGTQYF; CDR3 DNA: TGTGCCAGCAGTGAAAATACACCTCAGGTCGGTACGCAGTATTTT
J gene: TRBJ2-3; V gene: TRBV30; clone size: .; D gene: .; CDR3 protein: CAWSTLYTDTQYF; CDR3 DNA: TGTGCCTGGAGTACCCTCTACACAGATACGCAGTATTTT
J gene: TRBJ1-4; V gene: TRBV27; clone size: .; D gene: TRBD1; CDR3 protein: CASSLSTTGGEKLFF; CDR3 DNA: TGTGCCAGCAGTTTATCCACGACAGGGGGGGAAAAACTGTTTTTT